The 19 T cell receptor beta chains reported below all come from one sample, sequenced in a study of response to subunit inactivated influenza vaccine. TCRdb reprocessed the RT-PCR reads with MiXCR, giving one entry per CDR3 protein. The data hold over 750,000 distinct CDR3 sequences, with approximately 21% observed a single time. The material was PBMCs from blood, obtained 5 to 6 days after vaccination. The source is a man aged 50-59 years who received an inactivated influenza vaccine.

The chain is built from TRBV14 and TRBJ2-7; D is unclear. V was cut by 2 bases and J by 4 bases, with 9 bases left in between. The CDR3 runs 13 residues. Germline values: CDR1 SGHDN, CDR2 FVKESK. The DNA for the CDR3 is TGTGCCAGCAGCCAATTCCACGGATACGAGCAGTACTTC. Protein sequence: CASSQFHGYEQYF.

In its sample, this clonotype was seen many times. This chain connects TRBV29-1 to TRBJ1-1; possible D gene TRBD1, 5 bases. CDR1 SQVTM and CDR2 ANQGSEA come from the germline V gene. This CDR3 is 13 amino acids long. V lost 7 bases and J lost 2, with 14 bases in between. CDR3 sequence (DNA): TGCAGCGCAGAGACCCAGGGAAACACTGAAGCTTTCTTT. As protein: CSAETQGNTEAFF.

The rearrangement joins TRBV19 to TRBJ2-7; D possibly matches TRBD1 or TRBD2 (5 bases each). With 3 bases removed from V and 0 bases from J, the gap between germline ends came to 12 bases. This CDR3 has 15 amino acids. CDR1 and CDR2 (germline): LNHDA, SQIVND (reference sequence). Here the CDR3 reads CASSITRGSSYEQYF. CDR3 nucleotides: TGTGCCAGTAGTATTACGAGGGGCAGCTCCTACGAGCAGTACTTC.

This clonotype appeared many times. The V call is TRBV20-1, the J call TRBJ2-3; TRBD1 matches 11 bases. CDR3 size: 15 residues. The germline gives CDR1 DFQATT, CDR2 SNEGSKA (reference sequence). The trim removed 2 bases at V and 6 bases at J, leaving 7 bases unmatched. CDR3 nucleotides: TGCAGTGCTAGATCCATGGACAGGGGGCCGGATACGCAGTATTTT. Protein sequence: CSARSMDRGPDTQYF.

The chain uses TRBV7-3 and TRBJ2-1, with a possible D match to TRBD2 (5 bases). Germline CDR1 reads SGHTA; CDR2 reads FQGTGA. The CDR3 has 15 amino acids. Trimming stripped 5 bases from V and 0 bases from J, with 11 bases between. CDR3 coding DNA: TGTGCCAGCAGCGCCCAGCGGAGCTCCTACAATGAGCAGTTCTTC. It translates to CASSAQRSSYNEQFF.

A few counts support this clonotype. The V gene is TRBV30, the J gene TRBJ2-3, with D possibly TRBD2 on 6 matching bases. CDR1 and CDR2 (germline): GTSNPN, SVGIG (reference sequence). The CDR3 is 14 residues long. Trimming removed 1 base from V and 1 base from J, with 9 bases in between. The CDR3 sequence: CAWSEASGTDTQYF. The DNA of the CDR3 is TGTGCCTGGAGTGAAGCTAGCGGCACAGATACGCAGTATTTT.

This clonotype has a count of ten or more. CDR3 sequence reads: CASITTERRKDNEQFF. The CDR3 nucleotides read TGTGCCAGCATTACTACCGAGAGACGAAAGGACAATGAGCAGTTCTTC. The chain combines TRBV28 with TRBJ2-1; D is unresolved. Per the germline V gene, CDR1 is MDHEN and CDR2 is SYDVKM. Trimming took 7 bases from V and 5 from J, leaving 21 bases between them. The CDR3 runs to 16 residues.

This chain connects TRBV5-4 to TRBJ2-7; 7 bases fit TRBD1. The CDR3 is made up of 16 amino acids. Germline CDR1 is SGHNT and CDR2 is YYREEE (reference sequence). With V trimmed by 2 bases and J by 1 base, 9 bases remained unmatched. CDR3 sequence reads: CASSFLGTALSYEQYF. CDR3 nucleotides: TGTGCCAGCAGCTTTCTTGGGACAGCCCTTTCCTACGAGCAGTACTTC. The full variable domain, with the rest looked up from reference TRBV5-4 and TRBJ2-7, is ETGVTQSPTHLIKTRGQQVTLRCSSQSGHNTVSWYQQALGQGPQFIFQYYREEENGRGNFPPRFSGLQFPNYSSELNVNALELDDSALYLCASSFLGTALSYEQYFGPGTRLTVT.

This clonotype was picked up a small number of times. The chain is built from TRBV15 and TRBJ2-1; tentative D call: TRBD1 (6 bases). V dropped 4 bases and J dropped 1 base, with 20 bases sitting between them. The CDR3 extends over 18 amino acids. Germline V CDR1 and CDR2: LNHNV, YYDKDF (reference sequence). CDR3 amino acids: CATSTTDRTRLSYNEQFF. For the CDR3, the DNA is TGTGCCACCAGCACAACAGACAGGACACGTCTTTCCTACAATGAGCAGTTCTTC.

In this sample, this clonotype turned up a few times. V and J are TRBV5-1 and TRBJ1-1; 7 nucleotides line up with TRBD1. This CDR3 contains 15 residues. The V segment lost 4 bases and the J segment 1 base; nucleotides outside the gene matches: 7. Germline CDR1 reads SGHRS; CDR2 reads YFSETQ. The CDR3 loop is CASSGSGQTNTEAFF. CDR3 coding DNA: TGCGCCAGCAGCGGCTCGGGACAGACGAACACTGAAGCTTTCTTT.

This clonotype came up a few times. This chain links TRBV5-1 with TRBJ2-5, with D perhaps matching TRBD2 (6 bases). This CDR3 has 16 amino acids. Germline V lookup: CDR1 SGHRS, CDR2 YFSETQ. The V and J ends lost 0 bases and 2 bases respectively, with 14 bases between them. The chain's CDR3 is CASSLEQGGYQETQYF. The CDR3 DNA follows: TGCGCCAGCAGCTTGGAGCAGGGAGGCTATCAAGAGACCCAGTACTTC.

The chain couples TRBV7-2 to TRBJ1-1, with D unresolved. The CDR3 spans 13 residues. The germline CDR1 and CDR2 sequences are SGHTA and FQGNSA. Trimming took off 5 bases at V and 6 bases at J, with 13 bases between the two ends. The CDR3 spells CASSTSPGSEAFF. Here the CDR3 DNA reads TGTGCCAGCAGCACATCGCCTGGGTCTGAAGCTTTCTTT.

At least ten counts were recorded for this clonotype. The chain links TRBV25-1 to TRBJ2-7, with D unclear. There are 11 residues in the CDR3. Germline V gene lookup returns CDR1 MGHDK and CDR2 SYGVNS. The V and J ends lost 3 bases and 4 bases respectively, with 4 bases between them. The CDR3 is CASSERYEQYF. The CDR3 DNA reads as TGTGCCAGCAGTGAGAGATACGAGCAGTACTTC.

This clonotype came up a few times. The chain is built from TRBV29-1 and TRBJ1-1; D call uncertain. The germline V and J ends were trimmed by 6 bases and 2 bases, with 10 bases remaining between them. Germline-derived CDR1 and CDR2 are SQVTM and ANQGSEA. The CDR3 has 12 residues. CDR3 nucleotides: TGCAGCGTCGAAACAGAAAACACTGAAGCTTTCTTT. Its protein product is CSVETENTEAFF.

This clonotype was recorded a few times. The V gene is TRBV5-1, the J gene TRBJ2-2, with D perhaps matching TRBD2 (5 bases). Between the trimmed V and J ends, which lost 5 bases and 2 bases, there was a span of 10 bases. The CDR3 totals 14 residues. Germline values: CDR1 SGHRS, CDR2 YFSETQ. This CDR3 reads CASREVLNTGELFF. The CDR3 DNA sequence: TGCGCCAGCAGGGAGGTCCTAAACACCGGGGAGCTGTTTTTT.

V is TRBV10-2 and J is TRBJ2-7, with D maybe TRBD1 (6 bases). Germline values: CDR1 WSHSY, CDR2 SAAADI. The CDR3 is 15 amino acids. Trimming took 3 bases from V and 1 from J, leaving 13 bases between them. CDR3: CASSDDRWRSYEQYF. The CDR3 nucleotides read TGCGCCAGCAGTGACGACAGGTGGCGGTCCTACGAGCAGTACTTC.

This clonotype was counted only a few times. The rearrangement uses TRBV5-1 and TRBJ2-2, with 8 positions matching TRBD1. The CDR3 consists of 15 residues. J gave up 0 bases and V 7 bases, and 5 bases lay outside the gene matches. The germline gives CDR1 SGHRS, CDR2 YFSETQ. CDR3 sequence: CASRTGNTNTGELFF. The DNA of the CDR3 is TGCGCCAGCCGGACAGGGAACACGAACACCGGGGAGCTGTTTTTT.

The V gene is TRBV20-1, the J gene TRBJ1-3, with D uncertain. CDR3 size: 14 residues. Germline CDR1 and CDR2: DFQATT and SNEGSKA (reference sequence). The V gene lost 3 bases and the J gene lost 0 bases, with 9 bases spanning the gap. The CDR3 loop reads CSARRDNSGNTIYF. CDR3 nucleotides: TGCAGTGCTAGGCGGGATAACTCTGGAAACACCATATATTTT.

The table lists this clonotype with a few counts. V gene TRBV20-1 combines with J gene TRBJ2-3, with D maybe TRBD2 (7 bases). CDR1 is DFQATT and CDR2 is SNEGSKA in the germline V gene (reference sequence). The CDR3 is 14 amino acids. V dropped 3 bases and J dropped 2 bases, with 12 bases sitting between them. The CDR3 spells CSASTAGATDTQYF. CDR3 coding DNA: TGCAGTGCTAGTACGGCGGGGGCCACAGATACGCAGTATTTT.